This record looks at one T cell receptor beta chain sequence and its context. Between the trimmed V and J ends, which lost 2 bases and 1 base, there was a span of 5 bases. Per the germline V gene, CDR1 is MNHEY and CDR2 is SVGAGI. The CDR3 is made up of 13 amino acids. This sample was included in a study of cytomegalovirus exposure and HLA in healthy donors. Produced via immunoSEQ multiplex PCR; TCRdb's table is partial and in-frame only. The sample consists of about 340,000 clones, roughly 85% of them appearing once. The TCR comes from a woman under 30 in good health and CMV-seronegative. The sequencing input was PBMCs. This chain uses TRBV6-5 with TRBJ1-1; D remains ambiguous. In DNA form, the CDR3 reads TGTGCCAGCAGTTACCTAACGAACACTGAAGCTTTCTTT. This translates into CASSYLTNTEAFF.